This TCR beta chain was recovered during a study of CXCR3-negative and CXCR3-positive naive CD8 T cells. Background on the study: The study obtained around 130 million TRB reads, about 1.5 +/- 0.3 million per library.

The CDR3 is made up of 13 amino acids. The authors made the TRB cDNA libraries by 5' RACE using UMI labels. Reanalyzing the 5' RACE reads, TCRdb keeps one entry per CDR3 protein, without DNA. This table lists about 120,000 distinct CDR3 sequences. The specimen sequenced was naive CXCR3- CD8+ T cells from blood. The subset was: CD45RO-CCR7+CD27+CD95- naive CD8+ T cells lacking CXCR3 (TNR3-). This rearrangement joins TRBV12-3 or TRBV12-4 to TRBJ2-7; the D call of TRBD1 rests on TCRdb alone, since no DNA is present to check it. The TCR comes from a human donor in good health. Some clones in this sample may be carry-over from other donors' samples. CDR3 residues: CASSRRTVAEQYF.